The rows below give T cell receptor beta chains drawn from one sample of a study of cytomegalovirus exposure and HLA in healthy donors. Sequencing was performed with immunoSEQ multiplex PCR; in TCRdb, only in-frame clones are kept and a portion is missing. The sample carries roughly 140,000 clones, 82% recorded once. The specimen was PBMCs. Receptor source: a woman between 50 and 59 years old in good health and CMV-seropositive. Each CDR3 is given with its conserved first and last residue. The D gene is left open where the match is weak. Rows give clone size only sometimes, using once, few, many, or a class for an expanded clone.

d_gene: TRBD1; v_gene: TRBV7-6; j_gene: TRBJ2-1; abundance: NA; CDR3aa: CASSFGGPEGTGGNEQFF; CDR3nt: TGTGCCAGCAGCTTTGGGGGCCCCGAGGGGACAGGGGGCAATGAGCAGTTCTTC
d_gene: NA; v_gene: TRBV4-2; j_gene: TRBJ2-5; abundance: NA; CDR3aa: CASSLTPRPDSLETQYF; CDR3nt: TGTGCCAGCAGCCTAACTCCAAGACCCGACAGCTTAGAGACCCAGTACTTC
d_gene: NA; v_gene: TRBV15; j_gene: TRBJ2-7; abundance: NA; CDR3aa: CATGTYEQYF; CDR3nt: TGTGCCACCGGGACTTACGAGCAGTACTTC
d_gene: NA; v_gene: TRBV6-5; j_gene: TRBJ2-7; abundance: NA; CDR3aa: CASTSRSSYEQYF; CDR3nt: TGTGCCAGTACCTCGCGAAGCTCCTACGAGCAGTACTTC
d_gene: NA; v_gene: TRBV19; j_gene: TRBJ1-6; abundance: NA; CDR3aa: CASSIGPPPYNSPLHF; CDR3nt: TGTGCCAGTAGTATAGGGCCGCCGCCATATAATTCACCCCTCCACTTT
d_gene: TRBD1; v_gene: TRBV2; j_gene: TRBJ1-4; abundance: NA; CDR3aa: CASSERQGGNEKLFF; CDR3nt: TGTGCCAGCAGTGAGCGACAGGGCGGTAATGAAAAACTGTTTTTT
d_gene: TRBD1; v_gene: TRBV7-9; j_gene: TRBJ2-1; abundance: NA; CDR3aa: CASSGRTGAPSYNEQFF; CDR3nt: TGTGCCAGCAGCGGAAGAACAGGGGCCCCCTCCTACAATGAGCAGTTCTTC
d_gene: NA; v_gene: TRBV27; j_gene: TRBJ1-5; abundance: NA; CDR3aa: CASSLSLLLNQPQHF; CDR3nt: TGTGCCAGCAGTTTATCACTTCTACTCAATCAGCCCCAGCATTTT
d_gene: NA; v_gene: TRBV12-5; j_gene: TRBJ2-7; abundance: NA; CDR3aa: CASGLVGQGSYEQYF; CDR3nt: TGTGCTAGTGGTTTGGTCGGGCAGGGGTCCTACGAGCAGTACTTC
d_gene: TRBD2; v_gene: TRBV4-3; j_gene: TRBJ2-1; abundance: NA; CDR3aa: CASSQDAAGGEQFF; CDR3nt: TGCGCCAGCAGCCAAGATGCGGCGGGGGGAGAGCAGTTCTTC
d_gene: NA; v_gene: TRBV19; j_gene: TRBJ2-7; abundance: NA; CDR3aa: CASSIPGGHEQYF; CDR3nt: TGTGCCAGTAGTATACCAGGGGGGCACGAGCAGTACTTC
d_gene: NA; v_gene: TRBV6-5; j_gene: TRBJ1-5; abundance: NA; CDR3aa: CASRMGGQLNQPQHF; CDR3nt: TGTGCCAGCAGGATGGGTGGGCAGTTAAATCAGCCCCAGCATTTT
d_gene: NA; v_gene: TRBV9; j_gene: TRBJ1-6; abundance: NA; CDR3aa: CASSATGETLHF; CDR3nt: TGTGCCAGCAGCGCAACCGGAGAGACCCTCCACTTT
d_gene: NA; v_gene: TRBV6-1; j_gene: TRBJ2-7; abundance: NA; CDR3aa: CASSDQWSFYEQYF; CDR3nt: TGTGCCAGCAGCGACCAATGGAGCTTCTACGAGCAGTACTTC
d_gene: TRBD1; v_gene: TRBV4-1; j_gene: TRBJ1-2; abundance: NA; CDR3aa: CASSQDPLRQGANMDYGYTF; CDR3nt: TGCGCCAGCAGCCAAGACCCACTCCGACAGGGGGCGAACATGGACTATGGCTACACCTTC
d_gene: NA; v_gene: TRBV4-2; j_gene: TRBJ2-7; abundance: NA; CDR3aa: CASSPGHAYEQYF; CDR3nt: TGTGCCAGCAGCCCGGGACACGCCTACGAGCAGTACTTC
d_gene: NA; v_gene: TRBV11-2; j_gene: TRBJ2-3; abundance: NA; CDR3aa: CASSFQGYGTDTQYF; CDR3nt: TGTGCCAGCAGCTTCCAGGGTTACGGCACAGATACGCAGTATTTT
d_gene: TRBD1; v_gene: TRBV7-9; j_gene: TRBJ2-2; abundance: NA; CDR3aa: CASSHGQVTGELFF; CDR3nt: TGTGCCAGCAGCCATGGACAGGTCACCGGGGAGCTGTTTTTT
d_gene: TRBD1; v_gene: TRBV5-1; j_gene: TRBJ1-1; abundance: NA; CDR3aa: CASSLVQGGTEAFF; CDR3nt: TGCGCCAGCAGCTTGGTACAGGGGGGGACTGAAGCTTTCTTT
d_gene: NA; v_gene: TRBV6-5; j_gene: TRBJ2-3; abundance: NA; CDR3aa: CASRGGIVTDTQYF; CDR3nt: TGTGCCAGCAGAGGGGGAATCGTCACAGATACGCAGTATTTT
d_gene: TRBD1; v_gene: TRBV6-5; j_gene: TRBJ2-4; abundance: NA; CDR3aa: CASRRTGVAKNIQYF; CDR3nt: TGTGCCAGCAGGAGGACAGGCGTAGCCAAAAACATTCAGTACTTC
d_gene: TRBD2; v_gene: TRBV7-2; j_gene: TRBJ2-7; abundance: NA; CDR3aa: CASSLDLAGYEQYF; CDR3nt: TGTGCCAGCAGCTTAGATCTAGCGGGCTACGAGCAGTACTTC
d_gene: NA; v_gene: TRBV6-1; j_gene: TRBJ1-5; abundance: NA; CDR3aa: CASSEGRADNQPQHF; CDR3nt: TGTGCCAGCAGTGAAGGGAGGGCAGACAATCAGCCCCAGCATTTT
d_gene: TRBD1; v_gene: TRBV5-1; j_gene: TRBJ1-1; abundance: NA; CDR3aa: CASGQEIGMNTEAFF; CDR3nt: TGCGCCAGTGGACAGGAGATTGGAATGAACACTGAAGCTTTCTTT
d_gene: NA; v_gene: TRBV6-6; j_gene: TRBJ1-2; abundance: once; CDR3aa: CASRTQGSNYGYTF; CDR3nt: TGTGCCAGCCGAACACAGGGTTCTAACTATGGCTACACCTTC
d_gene: TRBD1; v_gene: TRBV19; j_gene: TRBJ1-6; abundance: once; CDR3aa: CASSMEPGQSSSYNSPLHF; CDR3nt: TGTGCCAGTAGTATGGAACCGGGACAGTCGAGCTCCTATAATTCACCCCTCCACTTT
d_gene: NA; v_gene: TRBV4-3; j_gene: TRBJ1-4; abundance: NA; CDR3aa: CASSQGRRDEKLFF; CDR3nt: TGCGCCAGCAGCCAAGGGCGGCGGGACGAAAAACTGTTTTTT
d_gene: NA; v_gene: TRBV18; j_gene: TRBJ2-3; abundance: once; CDR3aa: CASSNQGGSTDTQYF; CDR3nt: TGTGCCAGCTCAAACCAGGGTGGGAGCACAGATACGCAGTATTTT
d_gene: TRBD1; v_gene: TRBV10-3; j_gene: TRBJ2-7; abundance: once; CDR3aa: CAISRQGPDEQYF; CDR3nt: TGTGCCATCAGCCGACAGGGACCGGACGAGCAGTACTTC
d_gene: TRBD1; v_gene: TRBV28; j_gene: TRBJ2-3; abundance: NA; CDR3aa: CASRPDRGRDTQYF; CDR3nt: TGTGCCAGCAGACCCGACAGGGGTCGGGATACGCAGTATTTT
d_gene: NA; v_gene: TRBV28; j_gene: TRBJ1-5; abundance: NA; CDR3aa: CASRAWIGGGNQPQHF; CDR3nt: TGTGCCAGCAGAGCCTGGATCGGGGGTGGCAATCAGCCCCAGCATTTT
d_gene: TRBD2; v_gene: TRBV5-4; j_gene: TRBJ2-2; abundance: NA; CDR3aa: CASSFRLAGGPGTGELFF; CDR3nt: TGTGCCAGCAGCTTTAGGCTAGCGGGGGGGCCGGGCACCGGGGAGCTGTTTTTT
d_gene: TRBD2; v_gene: TRBV5-1; j_gene: TRBJ2-7; abundance: NA; CDR3aa: CASSALAGEFYEQYF; CDR3nt: TGCGCCAGCAGCGCCCTAGCGGGGGAGTTCTACGAGCAGTACTTC
d_gene: TRBD1; v_gene: TRBV10-3; j_gene: TRBJ1-5; abundance: NA; CDR3aa: CAISQGGQPQHF; CDR3nt: TGTGCCATCAGCCAGGGGGGTCAGCCCCAGCATTTT
d_gene: TRBD2; v_gene: TRBV2; j_gene: TRBJ2-1; abundance: NA; CDR3aa: CASSEGSGGRFEQFF; CDR3nt: TGTGCCAGCAGTGAAGGGAGCGGGGGGCGGTTCGAGCAGTTCTTC
d_gene: TRBD1; v_gene: TRBV6-1; j_gene: TRBJ1-1; abundance: NA; CDR3aa: CASSLQGADTEAFF; CDR3nt: TGTGCCAGCAGCCTACAGGGGGCGGACACTGAAGCTTTCTTT
d_gene: NA; v_gene: TRBV28; j_gene: TRBJ1-1; abundance: few; CDR3aa: CASSLEREATEAFF; CDR3nt: TGTGCCAGCAGTTTAGAGCGGGAGGCCACTGAAGCTTTCTTT
d_gene: NA; v_gene: TRBV4-1; j_gene: TRBJ1-2; abundance: NA; CDR3aa: CASSQEVRANYGYTF; CDR3nt: TGCGCCAGCAGCCAAGAGGTTAGAGCTAACTATGGCTACACCTTC
d_gene: NA; v_gene: TRBV11-2; j_gene: TRBJ2-7; abundance: NA; CDR3aa: CASSTQDTLLSYEQYF; CDR3nt: TGTGCCAGCAGCACCCAGGACACCCTCCTCTCCTACGAGCAGTACTTC
d_gene: TRBD2; v_gene: TRBV4-2; j_gene: TRBJ2-3; abundance: NA; CDR3aa: CASSHSTSGGDTQYF; CDR3nt: TGTGCCAGCAGCCACTCGACTAGCGGGGGGGATACGCAGTATTTT